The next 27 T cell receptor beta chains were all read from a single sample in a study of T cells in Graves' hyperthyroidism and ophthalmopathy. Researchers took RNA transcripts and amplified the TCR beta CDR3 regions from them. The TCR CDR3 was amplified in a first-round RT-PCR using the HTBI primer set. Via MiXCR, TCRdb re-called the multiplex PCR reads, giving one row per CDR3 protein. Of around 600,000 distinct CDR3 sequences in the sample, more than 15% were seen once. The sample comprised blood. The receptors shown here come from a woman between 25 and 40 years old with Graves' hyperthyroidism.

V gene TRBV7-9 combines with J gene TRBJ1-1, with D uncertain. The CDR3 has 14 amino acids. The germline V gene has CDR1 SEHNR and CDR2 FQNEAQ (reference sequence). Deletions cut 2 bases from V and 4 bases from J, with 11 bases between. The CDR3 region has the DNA TGTGCCAGCAGCTTACGGGCGGACGCCACTGAAGCTTTCTTT. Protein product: CASSLRADATEAFF.

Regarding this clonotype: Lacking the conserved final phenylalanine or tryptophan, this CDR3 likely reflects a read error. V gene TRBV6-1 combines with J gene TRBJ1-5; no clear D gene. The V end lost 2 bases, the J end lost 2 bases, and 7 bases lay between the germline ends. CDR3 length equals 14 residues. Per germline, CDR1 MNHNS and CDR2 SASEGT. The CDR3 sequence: CASSELDGNQPQHS. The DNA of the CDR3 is TGTGCCAGCAGTGAATTGGACGGCAATCAGCCCCAGCATTCT.

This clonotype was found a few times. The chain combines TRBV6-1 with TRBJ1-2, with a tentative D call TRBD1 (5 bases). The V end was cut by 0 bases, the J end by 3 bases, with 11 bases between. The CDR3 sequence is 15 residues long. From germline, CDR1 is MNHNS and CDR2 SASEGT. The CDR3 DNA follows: TGTGCCAGCAGTGAAGCTGTAGGGGCGGACTATGGCTACACCTTC. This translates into CASSEAVGADYGYTF.

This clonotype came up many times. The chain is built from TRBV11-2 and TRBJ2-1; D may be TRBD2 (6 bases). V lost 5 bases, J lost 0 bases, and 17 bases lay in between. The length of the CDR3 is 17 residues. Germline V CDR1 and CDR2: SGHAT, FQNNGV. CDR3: CASSASPGLGSYNEQFF. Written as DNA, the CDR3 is TGTGCCAGCAGCGCGTCTCCGGGACTGGGCTCCTACAATGAGCAGTTCTTC.

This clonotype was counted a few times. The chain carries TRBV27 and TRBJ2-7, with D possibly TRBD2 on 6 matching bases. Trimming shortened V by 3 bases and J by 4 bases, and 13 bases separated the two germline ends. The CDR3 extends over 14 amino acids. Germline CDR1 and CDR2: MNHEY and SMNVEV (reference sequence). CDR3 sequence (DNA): TGTGCCAGCAGTTTTGGGGGGTTCGAGTACGAGCAGTACTTC. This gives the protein CASSFGGFEYEQYF.

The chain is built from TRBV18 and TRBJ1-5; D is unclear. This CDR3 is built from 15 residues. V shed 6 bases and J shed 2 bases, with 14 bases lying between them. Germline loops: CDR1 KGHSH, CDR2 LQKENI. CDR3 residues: CASSRESQGNQPQHF. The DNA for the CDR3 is TGTGCCAGCTCGCGGGAATCGCAGGGCAATCAGCCCCAGCATTTT.

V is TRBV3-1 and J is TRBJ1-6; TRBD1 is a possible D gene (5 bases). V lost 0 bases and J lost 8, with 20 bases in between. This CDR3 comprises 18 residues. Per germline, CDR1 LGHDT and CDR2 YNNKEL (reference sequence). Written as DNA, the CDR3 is TGTGCCAGCAGCCAAGAATGGGGCGGAACGAAGTCTGATTCACCCCTCCACTTT. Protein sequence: CASSQEWGGTKSDSPLHF.

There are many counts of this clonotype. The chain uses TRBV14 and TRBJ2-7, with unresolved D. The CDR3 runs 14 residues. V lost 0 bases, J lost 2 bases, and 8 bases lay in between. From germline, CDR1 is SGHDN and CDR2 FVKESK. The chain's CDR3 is CASSQDGTAYEQYF. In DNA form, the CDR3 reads TGTGCCAGCAGCCAAGACGGCACTGCCTACGAGCAGTACTTC.

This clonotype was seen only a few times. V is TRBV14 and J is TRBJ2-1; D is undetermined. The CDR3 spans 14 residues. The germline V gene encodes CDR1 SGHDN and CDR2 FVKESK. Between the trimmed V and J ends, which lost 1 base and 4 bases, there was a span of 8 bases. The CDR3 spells CASSQGLRYNEQFF. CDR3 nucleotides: TGTGCCAGCAGCCAAGGTCTGCGGTACAATGAGCAGTTCTTC.

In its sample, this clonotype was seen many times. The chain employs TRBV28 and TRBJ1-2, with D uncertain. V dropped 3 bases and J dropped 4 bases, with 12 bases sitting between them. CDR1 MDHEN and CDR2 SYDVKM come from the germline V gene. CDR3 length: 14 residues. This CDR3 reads CASSFGQRVYGYTF. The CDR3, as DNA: TGTGCCAGCAGTTTTGGGCAAAGAGTCTATGGCTACACCTTC.

The CDR3 nucleotides are TGTGCCAGCAGTGAACGGGACAGCATCTACGAGCAGTACTTC. Translation gives CASSERDSIYEQYF. The rearrangement uses TRBV6-1 and TRBJ2-7, with 7 bases identical to TRBD1. Germline CDR1 is MNHNS and CDR2 is SASEGT. The trim removed 2 bases at V and 3 bases at J, leaving 4 bases unmatched. CDR3 length equals 14 residues.

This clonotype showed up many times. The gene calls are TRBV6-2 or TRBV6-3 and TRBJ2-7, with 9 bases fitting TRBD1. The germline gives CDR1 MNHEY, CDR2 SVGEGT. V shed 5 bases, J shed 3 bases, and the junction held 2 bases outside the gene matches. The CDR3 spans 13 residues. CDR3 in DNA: TGTGCCAGCAGTAGGGGACAGGGCTACGAGCAGTACTTC. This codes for CASSRGQGYEQYF.

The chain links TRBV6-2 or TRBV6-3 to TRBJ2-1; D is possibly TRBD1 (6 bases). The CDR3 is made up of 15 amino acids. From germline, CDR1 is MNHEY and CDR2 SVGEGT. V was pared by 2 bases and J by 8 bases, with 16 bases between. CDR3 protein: CASSYRGSGTHEQFF. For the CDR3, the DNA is TGTGCCAGCAGTTACAGGGGCTCCGGGACACATGAGCAGTTCTTC.

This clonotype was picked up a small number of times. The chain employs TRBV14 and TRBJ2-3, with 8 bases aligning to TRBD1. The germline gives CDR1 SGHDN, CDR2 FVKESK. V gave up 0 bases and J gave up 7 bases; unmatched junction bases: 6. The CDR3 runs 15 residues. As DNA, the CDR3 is TGTGCCAGCAGCCAAGAAGGACAGGGTACCCATACGCAGTATTTT. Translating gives CASSQEGQGTHTQYF. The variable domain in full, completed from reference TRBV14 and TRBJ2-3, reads EAGVTQFPSHSVIEKGQTVTLRCDPISGHDNLYWYRRVMGKEIKFLLHFVKESKQDESGMPNNRFLAERTGGTYSTLKVQPAELEDSGVYFCASSQEGQGTHTQYFGPGTRLTVL.

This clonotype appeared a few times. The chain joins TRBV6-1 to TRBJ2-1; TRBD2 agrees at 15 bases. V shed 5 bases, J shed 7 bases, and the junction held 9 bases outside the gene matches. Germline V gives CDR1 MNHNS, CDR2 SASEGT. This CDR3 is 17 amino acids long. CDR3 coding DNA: TGTGCCAGCAGTTCACCGGGACTAGCGGGAGGACGGAATGAGCAGTTCTTC. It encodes CASSSPGLAGGRNEQFF.

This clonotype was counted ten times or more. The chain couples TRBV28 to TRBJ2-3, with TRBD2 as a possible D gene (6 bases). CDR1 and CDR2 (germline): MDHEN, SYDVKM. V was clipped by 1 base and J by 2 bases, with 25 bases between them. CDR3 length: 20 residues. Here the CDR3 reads CASSLLMGLLQGGNTDTQYF. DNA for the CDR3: TGTGCCAGCAGTTTATTAATGGGACTCCTCCAGGGCGGTAACACAGATACGCAGTATTTT.

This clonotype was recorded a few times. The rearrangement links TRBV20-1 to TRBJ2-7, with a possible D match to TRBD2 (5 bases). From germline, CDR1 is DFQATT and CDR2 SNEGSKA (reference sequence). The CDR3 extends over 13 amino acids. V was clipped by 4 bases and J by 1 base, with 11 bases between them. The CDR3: CSATDSSSYEQYF. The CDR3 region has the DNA TGCAGTGCTACGGACTCTTCGTCCTACGAGCAGTACTTC.

In DNA form, the CDR3 reads TGTGCCTGGCACGTCTTAGGTACCGGGGAGCTGTTTTTT. Translating gives CAWHVLGTGELFF. The chain links TRBV30 to TRBJ2-2; D is ambiguous. Trimming took off 5 bases at V and 5 bases at J, with 12 bases between the two ends. Germline V gene sequence: CDR1 GTSNPN, CDR2 SVGIG (reference sequence). CDR3 length: 13 residues. The complete variable domain, with remaining parts taken from reference TRBV30 and TRBJ2-2, reads SQTIHQWPATLVQPVGSPLSLECTVEGTSNPNLYWYRQAAGRGLQLLFYSVGIGQISSEVPQNLSASRPQDRQFILSSKKLLLSDSGFYLCAWHVLGTGELFFGEGSRLTVL.

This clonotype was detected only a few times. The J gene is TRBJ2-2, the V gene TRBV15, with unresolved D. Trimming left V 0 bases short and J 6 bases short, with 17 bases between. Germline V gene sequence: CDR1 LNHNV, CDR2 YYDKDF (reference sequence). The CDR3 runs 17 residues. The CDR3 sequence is CATSRDRLLSWAGELFF. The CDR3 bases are TGTGCCACCAGCAGAGATCGGCTACTTAGCTGGGCCGGGGAGCTGTTTTTT.

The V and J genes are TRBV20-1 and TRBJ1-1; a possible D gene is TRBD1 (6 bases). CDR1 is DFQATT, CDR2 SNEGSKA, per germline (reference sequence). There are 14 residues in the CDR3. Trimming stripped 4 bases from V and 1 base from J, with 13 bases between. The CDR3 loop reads CSAIQGLGNTEAFF. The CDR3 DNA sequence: TGCAGTGCTATCCAGGGGCTAGGGAACACTGAAGCTTTCTTT.

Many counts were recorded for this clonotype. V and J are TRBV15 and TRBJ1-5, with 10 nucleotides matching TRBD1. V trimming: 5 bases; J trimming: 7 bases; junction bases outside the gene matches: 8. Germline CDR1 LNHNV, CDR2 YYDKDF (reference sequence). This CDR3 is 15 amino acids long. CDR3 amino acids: CATSYVTGGRQPQHF. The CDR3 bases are TGTGCCACCAGCTATGTGACAGGGGGCAGACAGCCCCAGCATTTT.

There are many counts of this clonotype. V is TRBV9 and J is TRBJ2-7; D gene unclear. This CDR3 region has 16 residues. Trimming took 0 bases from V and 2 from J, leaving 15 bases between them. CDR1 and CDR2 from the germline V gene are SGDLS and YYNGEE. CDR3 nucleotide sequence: TGTGCCAGCAGCGTAGGAGAAGGGTACCCACCCTACGAGCAGTACTTC. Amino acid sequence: CASSVGEGYPPYEQYF.

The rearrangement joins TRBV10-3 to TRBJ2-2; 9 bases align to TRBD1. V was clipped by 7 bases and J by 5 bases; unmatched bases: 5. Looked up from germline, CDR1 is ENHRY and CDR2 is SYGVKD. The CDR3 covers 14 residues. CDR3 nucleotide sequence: TGTGCCATCAACAGGGACAGGGTAACCGGGGAGCTGTTTTTT. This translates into CAINRDRVTGELFF.

The CDR3 sequence: CASSSIGRGRRGTEAFF. The CDR3 region has the DNA TGTGCCAGCAGTTCGATTGGCAGGGGAAGGCGGGGTACTGAAGCTTTCTTT. The chain couples TRBV27 to TRBJ1-1; TRBD1 is a possible D gene (6 bases). The V and J ends lost 4 bases and 5 bases respectively, with 23 bases between them. CDR1 is MNHEY and CDR2 is SMNVEV in the germline V gene (reference sequence). This CDR3 is 17 amino acids long.

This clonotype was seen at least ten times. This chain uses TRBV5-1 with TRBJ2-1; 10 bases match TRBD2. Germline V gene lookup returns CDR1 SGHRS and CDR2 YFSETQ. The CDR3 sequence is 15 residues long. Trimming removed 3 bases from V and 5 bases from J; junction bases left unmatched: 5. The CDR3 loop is CASSSTSGLNNEQFF. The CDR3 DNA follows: TGCGCCAGCAGCTCGACTAGCGGGTTAAACAATGAGCAGTTCTTC.

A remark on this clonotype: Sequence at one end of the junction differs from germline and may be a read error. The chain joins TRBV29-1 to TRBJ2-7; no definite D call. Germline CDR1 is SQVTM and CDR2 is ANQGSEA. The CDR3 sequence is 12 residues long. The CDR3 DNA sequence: TGCAGCGTTGAGTCTTCCTCCGACGAGCAGTACTTC. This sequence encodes CSVESSSDEQYF.

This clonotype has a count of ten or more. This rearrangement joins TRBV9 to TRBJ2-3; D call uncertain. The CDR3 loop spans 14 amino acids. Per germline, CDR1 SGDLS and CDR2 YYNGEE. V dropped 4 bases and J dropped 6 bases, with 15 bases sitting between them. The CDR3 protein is CASSLRPGEDTQYF. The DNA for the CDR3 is TGTGCCAGCAGCCTACGCCCGGGCGAGGATACGCAGTATTTT.